The sequence of this T cell receptor beta chain was determined in a study of cytomegalovirus exposure and HLA in healthy donors. Primers included in the PCR were 60 Vbeta and 13 Jbeta primers. Here immunoSEQ multiplex PCR was the method, and the copy in TCRdb shows in-frame clones only, minus some. The sample holds about 120,000 clones; 75% are singletons and the top ten take 1.6%. CDR3 length equals 16 residues. Germline CDR1 reads SGDLS; CDR2 reads YYNGEE. Deletions cut 4 bases from V and 5 bases from J, with 19 bases between. In its sample, this clone was seen once. The source of this sequence is a woman between 18 and 29 years old in good health and CMV-seronegative. Sequencing was carried out using PBMCs. This chain connects TRBV9 to TRBJ2-1, with D perhaps matching TRBD2 (6 bases). The CDR3 DNA is TGTGCCAGCAGCAATAGCTGGAGGGGAGGCGACAATGAGCAGTTCTTC. Translating it yields CASSNSWRGGDNEQFF.